The 23 T cell receptor beta chains below all came from one sample that was sequenced in a study of T cell repertoires in cytomegalovirus infection. TCRdb called the reads again in MiXCR, with one record for every CDR3 protein. The table includes roughly 100,000 distinct CDR3 sequences, roughly 40% detected once. These receptors lack a known antigen. The sequencing used CD8+ T cells from cultured PBMCs, collected from culture after CMV antigen stimulation. The source is a human donor in good health (CMV status not recorded). Some clones in this sample may be carry-over from other donors' samples.

CDR3 sequence reads: CASSLKAGGPDTQYF. The CDR3 DNA reads as TGTGCCAGCAGCCTAAAAGCGGGGGGGCCAGATACGCAGTATTTT. The chain uses TRBV6-8 and TRBJ2-3; 10 bases line up with TRBD2. There are 15 residues in the CDR3. Germline V gene data show CDR1 as MNHGY and CDR2 as SAAAGT. J was trimmed by 4 bases and V by 6 bases; bases with no gene match: 7.

This clonotype came up a few times. The rearrangement links TRBV7-2 to TRBJ2-3; D might be TRBD2 (5 bases). The CDR3 is made up of 16 amino acids. Trimming took off 4 bases at V and 1 base at J, with 15 bases between the two ends. CDR1 and CDR2 (germline): SGHTA, FQGNSA. CDR3 amino acids: CASSSDFSIRTDTQYF. CDR3 in DNA: TGTGCCAGCAGCTCGGACTTCTCAATCCGCACAGATACGCAGTATTTT.

This clonotype has a handful of counts. V usage is TRBV7-4 and J usage is TRBJ1-1, with unresolved D. Germline V gene data show CDR1 as SGHVT and CDR2 as SQSDAQ. V shed 3 bases and J shed 5 bases, with 25 bases lying between them. The CDR3 consists of 18 residues. The CDR3 sequence: CASSLWGIREAEGTEAFF. The CDR3 DNA reads TGTGCCAGCAGCTTGTGGGGAATCCGGGAGGCCGAAGGGACTGAAGCTTTCTTT.

This sequence joins TRBV6-1 and TRBJ2-5; D may be TRBD1 (6 bases). The CDR3 runs to 14 residues. In germline, CDR1 is MNHNS, CDR2 SASEGT. Trimming stripped 5 bases from V and 5 bases from J, with 15 bases between. CDR3 in amino acids: CASSPGPRGETQYF. CDR3 DNA sequence: TGTGCCAGCAGTCCCGGACCAAGGGGGGAGACCCAGTACTTC.

The V and J genes are TRBV28 and TRBJ2-3; TRBD1 might be the D (6 bases). Germline-derived CDR1 and CDR2 are MDHEN and SYDVKM. The CDR3 extends over 16 amino acids. Deletions cut 8 bases from V and 5 bases from J, with 23 bases between. CDR3 in amino acids: CASPSPTGPPGDTQYF. CDR3 nucleotides: TGTGCCAGCCCTTCCCCTACAGGGCCCCCCGGAGATACGCAGTATTTT. The entire variable domain, with the rest obtained from reference TRBV28 and TRBJ2-3, is as follows: DVKVTQSSRYLVKRTGEKVFLECVQDMDHENMFWYRQDPGLGLRLIYFSYDVKMKEKGDIPEGYSVSREKKERFSLILESASTNQTSMYLCASPSPTGPPGDTQYFGPGTRLTVL.

This clonotype was picked up many times. The chain employs TRBV12-3 or TRBV12-4 and TRBJ1-5; D perhaps matches TRBD1 (6 bases). V was shortened by 5 bases and J by 0 bases, with 14 bases between the two germline ends. The CDR3 extends over 16 amino acids. Here the CDR3 reads CASSDLSTGSNQPQHF. The CDR3 DNA reads TGTGCCAGCAGTGACCTCTCGACAGGTAGCAATCAGCCCCAGCATTTT.

This chain links TRBV19 with TRBJ1-2; tentative D call: TRBD1 (6 bases). Germline-derived CDR1 and CDR2 are LNHDA and SQIVND (reference sequence). V dropped 11 bases and J dropped 6 bases, with 16 bases sitting between them. The CDR3 sequence is 12 residues long. CDR3 sequence: CALSQGGNGYTF. Written as DNA, the CDR3 is TGTGCCCTATCACAGGGAGGGAATGGCTACACCTTC.

This chain joins TRBV7-9 and TRBJ2-7; D not certain. This CDR3 has 14 residues. V shed 1 base and J shed 7 bases, with 14 bases lying between them. Per germline, CDR1 SEHNR and CDR2 FQNEAQ (reference sequence). The CDR3 sequence: CASSLGGEPTEQYF. CDR3 bases: TGTGCCAGCAGCTTAGGTGGGGAACCTACGGAGCAGTACTTC.

This rearrangement joins TRBV12-3 or TRBV12-4 to TRBJ2-4; D is uncertain. Trimming cost V 3 bases and J 0 bases, with 15 bases left between them. The CDR3 has 17 residues. The CDR3 spells CASSFRSRGLAKNIQYF. For the CDR3, the DNA is TGTGCCAGCAGTTTTCGGAGTCGAGGCCTAGCCAAAAACATTCAGTACTTC.

For the CDR3, the DNA is TGCGCCAGCAGCCCTCAAAGGGACAGGGGTTTTCGATCTGGCTACACCTTC. Protein sequence: CASSPQRDRGFRSGYTF. V and J are TRBV4-1 and TRBJ1-2; 10 bases match TRBD1. V gave up 4 bases and J gave up 7 bases; unmatched junction bases: 15. The CDR3 is 17 residues long. Germline V gives CDR1 MGHRA, CDR2 YSYEKL.

The CDR3 DNA reads TGTGCCAGCAGGGAGTACACTGAAGCTTTCTTT. Translated, it gives CASREYTEAFF. This chain links TRBV2 with TRBJ1-1; no reliable D call. The germline V and J ends were trimmed by 6 bases and 3 bases, with 5 bases remaining between them. There are 11 residues in the CDR3. Germline V CDR1 and CDR2: SNHLY, FYNNEI.

The chain joins TRBV11-2 to TRBJ2-1, with TRBD2 matching 13 bases. The length of the CDR3 is 15 residues. V trimming: 5 bases; J trimming: 9 bases; junction bases outside the gene matches: 7. Germline CDR1 and CDR2: SGHAT and FQNNGV. The CDR3: CASSLGLAGAPEQFF. CDR3 coding DNA: TGTGCCAGCAGCCTCGGACTAGCGGGGGCCCCTGAGCAGTTCTTC.

The chain has TRBV11-3 and TRBJ2-3, with 7 positions matching TRBD2. The CDR3 is 14 amino acids. Germline CDR1 and CDR2: SGHNT and YENEEA. V lost 4 bases and J lost 6; bases outside the gene matches: 7. The CDR3, as DNA: TGTGCCAGCAGCTCCCCGGGACTATCCGATACGCAGTATTTT. Its protein product is CASSSPGLSDTQYF.

The chain has TRBV13 and TRBJ2-1; TRBD1 aligns across 9 bases. This CDR3 comprises 15 residues. CDR1 and CDR2 from the germline V gene are PRHDT and FYEKMQ (reference sequence). V gave up 3 bases and J gave up 6 bases; unmatched junction bases: 6. CDR3 in DNA: TGTGCCAGCAGCTTGCTCGGGACAGGGTCCAATGAGCAGTTCTTC. Translated: CASSLLGTGSNEQFF.

J is TRBJ2-3 and V is TRBV14; D not certain. Germline-derived CDR1 and CDR2 are SGHDN and FVKESK. V lost 2 bases, J lost 2 bases, and 5 bases lay in between. This CDR3 has 13 residues. The CDR3 is CASSQWNTDTQYF. CDR3 sequence (DNA): TGTGCCAGCAGCCAATGGAACACAGATACGCAGTATTTT.

The sample holds many counts of this clonotype. V is TRBV20-1 and J is TRBJ2-7, with 10 bases lining up with TRBD1. The CDR3 runs to 20 residues. Germline CDR1 is DFQATT and CDR2 is SNEGSKA (reference sequence). After removal of 6 bases from V and 4 bases from J, the junction contained 27 bases not matched to a gene. This CDR3 is CSARRDRGESGNSGEYEQYF. As DNA, the CDR3 is TGCAGTGCAAGAAGGGACAGGGGCGAGAGTGGGAATAGCGGGGAATACGAGCAGTACTTC.

This clonotype has at least ten counts. The chain employs TRBV7-7 and TRBJ2-1; D might be TRBD2 (6 bases). Germline values: CDR1 SSHAT, CDR2 FNYEAQ (reference sequence). V dropped 5 bases and J dropped 4 bases, with 9 bases sitting between them. CDR3 length equals 13 residues. The CDR3 DNA follows: TGTGCCAGCAGCCCGGCGGGATACAATGAGCAGTTCTTC. It yields the protein CASSPAGYNEQFF.

The J gene is TRBJ1-5, the V gene TRBV7-3, with 7 positions matching TRBD1. The CDR3 totals 15 residues. V dropped 4 bases and J dropped 3; count of bases not matched to a gene: 6. The germline V gene encodes CDR1 SGHTA and CDR2 FQGTGA. CDR3 in DNA: TGTGCCAGCAGCTCCCCGGGACAGTTCAATCAGCCCCAGCATTTT. Protein product: CASSSPGQFNQPQHF. The whole variable domain, filled in from reference TRBV7-3 and TRBJ1-5, reads GAGVSQTPSNKVTEKGKYVELRCDPISGHTALYWYRQSLGQGPEFLIYFQGTGAADDSGLPNDRFFAVRPEGSVSTLKIQRTERGDSAVYLCASSSPGQFNQPQHFGDGTRLSIL.

The V gene is TRBV12-3 or TRBV12-4, the J gene TRBJ1-2; D is unresolved. The CDR3 extends over 16 amino acids. Trimming cost V 5 bases and J 5 bases, with 21 bases left between them. The CDR3 here is CASSPLRDPTRYGYTF. In nucleotides, the CDR3 is TGTGCCAGCAGTCCCCTCCGGGATCCAACCCGTTATGGCTACACCTTC.

The chain couples TRBV6-5 to TRBJ2-7; D tentatively fits TRBD1 or TRBD2 (5 bases each). V was trimmed by 5 bases and J by 0 bases, leaving 14 bases between them. The CDR3 has 15 amino acids. In germline, CDR1 is MNHEY, CDR2 SVGAGI. The CDR3 here is CASSEPAGTSYEQYF. DNA of the CDR3: TGTGCCAGCAGTGAGCCGGCAGGGACCTCCTACGAGCAGTACTTC.

This clonotype was recorded a few times. The rearrangement uses TRBV6-5 and TRBJ1-1, with TRBD1 matching over 7 bases. The V and J ends lost 2 bases and 6 bases, in that order; junction bases with no gene match: 6. Germline CDR1 reads MNHEY; CDR2 reads SVGAGI. The length of the CDR3 is 14 residues. CDR3 DNA sequence: TGTGCCAGCAGTTACCTACGACAGGGCCCTGAAGCTTTCTTT. Translated, it gives CASSYLRQGPEAFF.

Here the CDR3 DNA reads TGTGCCAGCAGTTTACAAACAGGGTCCCACGAGCAGTACTTC. Translating gives CASSLQTGSHEQYF. The V gene is TRBV27, the J gene TRBJ2-7; D possibly corresponds to TRBD1 (6 bases). The V gene's germline CDR1 is MNHEY and CDR2 SMNVEV (reference sequence). Between the trimmed V and J ends, which lost 2 bases and 5 bases, there was a span of 13 bases. The CDR3 covers 14 residues.

This chain uses TRBV7-8 with TRBJ2-7, with TRBD2 as a possible D gene (7 bases). This CDR3 has 15 residues. Germline V gene sequence: CDR1 SGHVS, CDR2 FQNEAQ. V was shortened by 5 bases and J by 5 bases, with 19 bases between the two germline ends. This chain's CDR3 is CASSAGDTRINEQYF. As DNA, the CDR3 is TGTGCCAGCAGCGCGGGGGACACGCGCATCAACGAGCAGTACTTC. The whole variable domain, remainder taken from reference TRBV7-8 and TRBJ2-7, is GAGVSQSPRYKVAKRGQDVALRCDPISGHVSLFWYQQALGQGPEFLTYFQNEAQLDKSGLPSDRFFAERPEGSVSTLKIQRTQQEDSAVYLCASSAGDTRINEQYFGPGTRLTVT.